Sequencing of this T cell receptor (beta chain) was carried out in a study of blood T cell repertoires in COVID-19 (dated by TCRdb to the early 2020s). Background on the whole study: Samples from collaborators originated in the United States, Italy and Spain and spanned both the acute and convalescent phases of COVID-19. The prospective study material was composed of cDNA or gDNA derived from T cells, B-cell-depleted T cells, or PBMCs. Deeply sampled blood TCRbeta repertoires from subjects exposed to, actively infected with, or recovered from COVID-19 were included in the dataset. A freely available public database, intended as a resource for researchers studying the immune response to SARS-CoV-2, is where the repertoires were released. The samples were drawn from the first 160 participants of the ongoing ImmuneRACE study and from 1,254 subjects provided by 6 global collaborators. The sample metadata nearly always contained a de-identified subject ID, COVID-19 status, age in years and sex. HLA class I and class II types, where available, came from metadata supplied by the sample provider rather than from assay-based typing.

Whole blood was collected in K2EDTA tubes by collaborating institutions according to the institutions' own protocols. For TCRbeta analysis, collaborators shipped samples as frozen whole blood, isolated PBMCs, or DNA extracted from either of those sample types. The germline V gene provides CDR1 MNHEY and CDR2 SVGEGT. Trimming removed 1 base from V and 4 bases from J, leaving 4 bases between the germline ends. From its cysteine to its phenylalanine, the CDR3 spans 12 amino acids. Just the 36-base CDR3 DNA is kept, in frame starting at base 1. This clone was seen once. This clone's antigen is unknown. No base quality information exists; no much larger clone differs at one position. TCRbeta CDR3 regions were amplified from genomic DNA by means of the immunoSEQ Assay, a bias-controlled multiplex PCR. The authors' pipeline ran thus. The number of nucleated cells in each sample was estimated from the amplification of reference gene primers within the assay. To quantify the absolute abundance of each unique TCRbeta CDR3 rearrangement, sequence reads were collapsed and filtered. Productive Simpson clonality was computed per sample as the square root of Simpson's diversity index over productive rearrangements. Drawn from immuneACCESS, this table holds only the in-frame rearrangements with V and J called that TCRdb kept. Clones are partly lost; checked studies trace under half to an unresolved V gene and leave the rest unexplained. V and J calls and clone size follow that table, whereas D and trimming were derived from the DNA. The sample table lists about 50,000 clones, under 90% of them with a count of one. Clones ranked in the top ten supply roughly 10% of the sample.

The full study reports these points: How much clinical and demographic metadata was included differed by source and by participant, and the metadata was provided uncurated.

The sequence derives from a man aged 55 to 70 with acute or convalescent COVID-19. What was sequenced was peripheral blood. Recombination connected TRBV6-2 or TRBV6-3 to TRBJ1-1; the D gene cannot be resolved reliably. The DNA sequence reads TGTGCCAGCAGTTACTATAGCACTGAAGCTTTCTTT. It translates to CASSYYSTEAFF.